This T cell receptor beta chain stems from a study of tumor and adjacent non-tumor tissue in lung cancer. Background on the study: There were 11 to 13 adenocarcinoma, a couple of squamous cell carcinoma and 1 small cell lung cancer cases.

No cell sorting was done before RNA was extracted from the tissue. General observations from the study: Normal lung showed higher cumulative top 100 clone frequency than tumor.

A modified ARM-PCR protocol with three rounds of nested PCR amplified TCRbeta. In TCRdb, the multiplex PCR reads were re-called with MiXCR into one record per CDR3 protein. This sample has over 130,000 distinct CDR3 sequences, with 60% to 70% found just once. Details on this clonotype: The antigen is undetermined. Compared with germline, one end of the junction differs, possibly owing to a read error.

The germline V gene encodes CDR1 SGHAT and CDR2 FQNNGV. The CDR3 runs 14 residues. The origin of this receptor is a man aged 55-75 years with small cell lung cancer. The sample was lung tumor tissue. This chain uses TRBV11-2 with TRBJ1-1; D gene unclear. This CDR3 is CANSLARGPAEAFF. As DNA, the CDR3 is TGTGCCAACAGCTTAGCGCGGGGTCCGGCTGAAGCTTTCTTT.